A selection of T cell receptor beta chains follows, all from one sample in a study of T cell responses to AZD1222 COVID-19 vaccine. The method was immunoSEQ multiplex PCR; TCRdb's version includes in-frame clones alone and lacks a portion of them. The table records about 120,000 clones, approximately 85% of them present only once. Sample: peripheral blood, taken on day 0 of AZD1222 vaccination. These receptors originate from an adult in good health. CDR3s include the opening cysteine and the closing phenylalanine or tryptophan. The order of the fields is V gene, D gene, clone size, CDR3 length, J gene, CDR3 protein, CDR3 DNA. The D gene is left open where the match is weak. Size is stated for part of the rows, as once, few or many counts, or as a class when the clone is expanded.

TRBV24-1	NA	NA	14	TRBJ1-5	CATSELDSNQPQHF	TGTGCCACCAGTGAGTTAGACAGCAATCAGCCCCAGCATTTT
TRBV4-1	TRBD2	NA	16	TRBJ2-2	CASSGQRGRWSGELFF	TGCGCCAGCAGCGGGCAGCGGGGAAGGTGGTCCGGGGAGCTGTTTTTT
TRBV4-2	NA	once	12	TRBJ2-1	CASSPTNNEQFF	TGTGCCAGCAGCCCAACAAACAATGAGCAGTTCTTC
TRBV28	NA	NA	14	TRBJ2-4	CASSLVVRGNIQYF	TGTGCCAGCAGTTTAGTTGTACGCGGAAACATTCAGTACTTC
TRBV28	NA	NA	15	TRBJ1-5	CASSPAGAVNQPQHF	TGTGCCAGCAGCCCCGCGGGGGCGGTCAATCAGCCCCAGCATTTT
TRBV14	NA	large	12	TRBJ2-1	CASLPPNNEQFF	TGTGCCAGCCTCCCCCCAAACAATGAGCAGTTCTTC
TRBV12-3/TRBV12-4	NA	NA	12	TRBJ1-5	CASSPGYQPQHF	TGTGCCAGCAGTCCGGGCTACCAGCCCCAGCATTTT
TRBV3-1/TRBV3-2	NA	NA	17	TRBJ1-6	CASSPERWGSYNSPLHF	TGTGCCAGCAGCCCTGAAAGGTGGGGCTCCTATAATTCACCCCTCCACTTT
TRBV6-6	NA	NA	13	TRBJ1-1	CASSLGVNTEAFF	TGTGCCAGCAGTTTAGGAGTGAACACTGAAGCTTTCTTT
TRBV7-2	TRBD1	NA	14	TRBJ2-1	CASSFLDRVNEQFF	TGTGCCAGCAGCTTTTTGGACAGGGTCAATGAGCAGTTCTTC
TRBV7-8	TRBD2	NA	15	TRBJ2-1	CASSFPSGGYNEQFF	TGTGCCAGCAGCTTTCCTAGCGGGGGATACAATGAGCAGTTCTTC
TRBV6-5	NA	NA	13	TRBJ2-7	CASSYKSSYEQYF	TGTGCCAGCAGTTACAAGAGCTCCTACGAGCAGTACTTC
TRBV5-4	NA	NA	16	TRBJ2-2	CASSGGGIALPGELFF	TGTGCCAGCAGCGGAGGTGGTATTGCCCTCCCCGGGGAGCTGTTTTTT
TRBV4-1	TRBD1	NA	14	TRBJ1-2	CASREGTGLYGYTF	TGCGCCAGCAGGGAGGGGACAGGACTCTATGGCTACACCTTC
TRBV6-5	NA	NA	11	TRBJ1-1	CARQMNTEAFF	TGTGCCCGACAGATGAACACTGAAGCTTTCTTT
TRBV28	NA	NA	17	TRBJ1-5	CASSPTRRVGGNQPQHF	TGTGCCAGCAGTCCGACCCGTCGGGTCGGTGGCAATCAGCCCCAGCATTTT
TRBV18	TRBD1	once	15	TRBJ2-7	CASAPQGDRGYEQYF	TGTGCCAGCGCACCTCAGGGGGACAGGGGATACGAGCAGTACTTC
TRBV27	NA	NA	12	TRBJ1-6	CASSSPGLPLHF	TGTGCCAGCAGTTCTCCGGGGCTGCCCCTCCACTTT
TRBV6-1	TRBD2	NA	15	TRBJ2-7	CASSEAGLAPYEQYF	TGTGCCAGCAGTGAAGCGGGACTAGCTCCCTACGAGCAGTACTTC
TRBV18	NA	NA	13	TRBJ1-2	CASSPPNIYGYTF	TGTGCCAGCTCACCACCGAACATCTATGGCTACACCTTC
TRBV7-3	NA	NA	14	TRBJ2-7	CASSLTGVGYEQYF	TGTGCCAGCAGCTTAACAGGGGTCGGTTACGAGCAGTACTTC